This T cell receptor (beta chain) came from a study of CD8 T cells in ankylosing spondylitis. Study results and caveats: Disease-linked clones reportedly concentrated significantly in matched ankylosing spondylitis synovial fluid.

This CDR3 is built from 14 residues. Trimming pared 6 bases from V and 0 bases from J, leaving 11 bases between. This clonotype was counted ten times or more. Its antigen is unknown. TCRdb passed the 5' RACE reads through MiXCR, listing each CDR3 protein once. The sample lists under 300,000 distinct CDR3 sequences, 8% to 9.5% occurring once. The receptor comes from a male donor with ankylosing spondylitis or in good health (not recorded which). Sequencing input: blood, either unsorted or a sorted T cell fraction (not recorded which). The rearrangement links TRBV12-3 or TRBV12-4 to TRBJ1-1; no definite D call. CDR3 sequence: CASSPPTMNTEAFF. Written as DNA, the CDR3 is TGTGCCAGCAGCCCTCCGACCATGAACACTGAAGCTTTCTTT.